Each of the 3 T cell receptor beta chains below was sequenced from the same sample in a study of blood T cell repertoires in COVID-19. TCRdb keeps only in-frame clones here, not all; method: immunoSEQ multiplex PCR. The sample shows hundreds of thousands of clones, around 91% of them seen only once. Input material: PBMCs or T cells enriched from blood (not recorded which). These receptor sequences come from a woman under 30 who had recovered from COVID-19.

This clone was seen a single time. DNA for the CDR3: TGTGCCAGCAGCTTAGCGGCTAGCGGGGGGCCATCACAAGAGACCCAGTACTTC. Translating it yields CASSLAASGGPSQETQYF. The chain joins TRBV7-2 to TRBJ2-5; 11 nucleotides agree with TRBD2. Trimming at V came to 0 bases and at J to 2 bases, leaving 8 bases not matched to a gene. This CDR3 is 18 amino acids long. CDR1 and CDR2 (germline): SGHTA, FQGNSA.

This clone was seen once. One junction end disagrees with the germline gene, perhaps due to a read error. The chain uses TRBV7-7 and TRBJ2-7, with 13 bases that match TRBD2. CDR1 SSHAT and CDR2 FNYEAQ come from the germline V gene (reference sequence). There are 20 residues in the CDR3. In nucleotides, the CDR3 is TGTGCTAGCAGCTTGGGAACTAGCGGGGGGGGGTCCCCAGGGTGCGCCGAGCAGTACTTC. This translates into CASSLGTSGGGSPGCAEQYF.

This chain joins TRBV4-2 and TRBJ1-4; 9 positions agree with TRBD1. The CDR3 extends over 15 amino acids. Unmatched junction bases numbered 6, after V lost 2 bases and J lost 8 bases. CDR1 and CDR2 from the germline V gene are LGHNA and YNFKEQ. CDR3 in amino acids: CASSQPDRGREKLFF. The CDR3, as DNA: TGTGCCAGCAGCCAACCTGACAGGGGGAGGGAAAAACTGTTTTTT.